These 10 T cell receptor beta chains were sequenced from one sample in a study of blood T cell repertoires in COVID-19. Clones were read by immunoSEQ multiplex PCR, and TCRdb kept only the in-frame ones, dropping some. The table has 70,000 to 80,000 clones, approximately 86% seen once. Sequencing was done on a sample of peripheral blood. These TCRs come from an older woman with acute or convalescent COVID-19.

The J gene is TRBJ2-1, the V gene TRBV4-2; TRBD2 matches at 9 bases. CDR1 and CDR2 (germline): LGHNA, YNFKEQ. Losses at the gene ends were 1 base for V and 0 bases for J; bases not matched to a gene: 7. The CDR3 extends over 18 amino acids. The CDR3 sequence: CASSQGGGGAPSYNEQFF. The DNA of the CDR3 is TGTGCCAGCAGCCAAGGGGGCGGGGGGGCCCCCTCCTACAATGAGCAGTTCTTC.

V and J are TRBV30 and TRBJ2-1; 7 nucleotides line up with TRBD2. Per the germline V gene, CDR1 is GTSNPN and CDR2 is SVGIG (reference sequence). The CDR3 has 14 residues. Trimming at V came to 4 bases and at J to 9 bases, leaving 12 bases not matched to a gene. CDR3 region: CAWTTGSASGEQFF. As DNA, the CDR3 is TGTGCCTGGACCACCGGGTCGGCTAGCGGTGAGCAGTTCTTC.

This chain joins TRBV7-9 and TRBJ2-5; TRBD2 is a possible D gene (6 bases). CDR3 length: 13 residues. The germline V gene has CDR1 SEHNR and CDR2 FQNEAQ (reference sequence). V shed 6 bases and J shed 3 bases, with 11 bases lying between them. DNA for the CDR3: TGTGCCAGCAGGTTTGCGGGGAAAGAGACCCAGTACTTC. Amino acids: CASRFAGKETQYF. Supplemented by reference TRBV7-9 and TRBJ2-5, the full variable domain reads DTGVSQNPRHKITKRGQNVTFRCDPISEHNRLYWYRQTLGQGPEFLTYFQNEAQLEKSRLLSDRFSAERPKGSFSTLEIQRTEQGDSAMYLCASRFAGKETQYFGPGTRLLVL.

This clone has more than one count but fewer than ten. The chain has TRBV6-5 and TRBJ1-4; no firm D call. Germline loops: CDR1 MNHEY, CDR2 SVGAGI. The V and J ends lost 10 bases and 2 bases respectively, with 14 bases between them. The CDR3 is 14 residues long. CDR3 DNA sequence: TGTGCCACCCAGAGGAGTATTACTAATGAAAAACTGTTTTTT. It encodes CATQRSITNEKLFF.

The chain is built from TRBV4-1 and TRBJ1-1; D is perhaps TRBD1 (6 bases). V lost 1 base and J lost 10, with 13 bases in between. Germline V gene data show CDR1 as MGHRA and CDR2 as YSYEKL. This CDR3 spans 13 amino acids. CDR3: CASSQGRGRGAFF. CDR3 nucleotides: TGCGCCAGCAGCCAAGGCAGGGGCCGGGGAGCTTTCTTT.

The chain carries TRBV6-2 or TRBV6-3 and TRBJ2-1; 8 nucleotides align to TRBD1. This CDR3 spans 17 amino acids. Germline V lookup: CDR1 MNHEY, CDR2 SVGEGT. V was clipped by 4 bases and J by 4 bases; unmatched bases: 12. This CDR3 reads CASSSDRVGPGYNEQFF. The CDR3 region has the DNA TGTGCCAGCAGTTCGGACAGGGTAGGACCCGGATACAATGAGCAGTTCTTC.

The rearrangement uses TRBV12-3 or TRBV12-4 and TRBJ2-7; 8 bases are shared with TRBD1. Germline trimming cut 5 bases from V and 3 bases from J; bases unmatched to any gene: 3. The CDR3 contains 13 residues. The CDR3 here is CASSRGTGYEQYF. The DNA of the CDR3 is TGTGCCAGCAGTCGAGGGACAGGCTACGAGCAGTACTTC.

The rearrangement joins TRBV6-6 to TRBJ1-6, with D possibly matching TRBD1 (5 bases). Germline V CDR1 and CDR2: MNHNY, SVGAGI (reference sequence). The CDR3 has 14 residues. The V and J ends lost 4 bases and 4 bases respectively, with 8 bases between them. The CDR3 spells CASSLDSYNSPLHF. The CDR3 DNA sequence: TGTGCCAGCAGTTTAGACAGTTATAATTCACCCCTCCACTTT.

This clone has a handful of counts. The chain recombines TRBV5-4 with TRBJ2-7; TRBD1 matches at 9 bases. The CDR3 is made up of 15 amino acids. J gave up 3 bases and V 4 bases, and 8 bases lay outside the gene matches. In germline, CDR1 is SGHNT, CDR2 YYREEE (reference sequence). The CDR3 sequence is CASSAPGQGLYEQYF. The CDR3 bases are TGTGCCAGCAGCGCGCCGGGACAGGGCCTCTACGAGCAGTACTTC. Combining the CDR3 with reference TRBV5-4 and TRBJ2-7 gives the whole variable domain ETGVTQSPTHLIKTRGQQVTLRCSSQSGHNTVSWYQQALGQGPQFIFQYYREEENGRGNFPPRFSGLQFPNYSSELNVNALELDDSALYLCASSAPGQGLYEQYFGPGTRLTVT.

This chain uses TRBV12-3 or TRBV12-4 with TRBJ1-2; TRBD1 aligns across 8 bases. The CDR3 loop spans 13 amino acids. The ends lost 5 bases at V and 6 bases at J; junction bases unmatched: 5. CDR3 sequence (DNA): TGTGCCAGCAGTGGCAGGGGGCAGGATGGCTACACCTTC. The encoded protein is CASSGRGQDGYTF.